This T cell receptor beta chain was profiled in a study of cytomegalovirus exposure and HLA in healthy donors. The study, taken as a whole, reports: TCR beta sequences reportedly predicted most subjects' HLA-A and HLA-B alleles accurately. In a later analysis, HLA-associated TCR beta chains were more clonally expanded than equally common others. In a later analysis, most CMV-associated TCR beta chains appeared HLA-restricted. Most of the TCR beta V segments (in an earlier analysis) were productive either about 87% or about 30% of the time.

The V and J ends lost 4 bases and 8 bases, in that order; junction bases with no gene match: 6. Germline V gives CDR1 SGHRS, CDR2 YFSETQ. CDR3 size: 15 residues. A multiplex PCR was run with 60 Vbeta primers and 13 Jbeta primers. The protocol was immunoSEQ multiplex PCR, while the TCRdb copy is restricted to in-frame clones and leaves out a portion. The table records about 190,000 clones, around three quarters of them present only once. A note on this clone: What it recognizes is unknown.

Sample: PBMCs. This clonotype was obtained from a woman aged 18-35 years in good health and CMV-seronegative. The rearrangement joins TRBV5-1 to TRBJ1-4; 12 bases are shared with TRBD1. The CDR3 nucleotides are TGCGCCAGCAGCCGGGGACAGGGGGCCGGAGAAAAACTGTTTTTT. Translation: CASSRGQGAGEKLFF.